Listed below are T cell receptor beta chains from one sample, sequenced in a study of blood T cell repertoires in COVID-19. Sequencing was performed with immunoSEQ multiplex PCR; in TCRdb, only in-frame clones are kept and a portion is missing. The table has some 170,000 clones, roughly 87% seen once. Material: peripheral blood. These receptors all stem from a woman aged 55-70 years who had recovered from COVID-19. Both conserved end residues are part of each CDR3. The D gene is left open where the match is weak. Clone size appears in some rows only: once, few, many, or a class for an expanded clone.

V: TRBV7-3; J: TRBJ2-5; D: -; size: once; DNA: TGTGCCAGCAGCCGTGGGCCCCGGTCCCAAGAGACCCAGTACTTC; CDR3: CASSRGPRSQETQYF
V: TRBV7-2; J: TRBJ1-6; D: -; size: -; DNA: TGTGCCAGCAGCTTAGAAGCTGGTGCCGATTCACCCCTCCACTTT; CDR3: CASSLEAGADSPLHF
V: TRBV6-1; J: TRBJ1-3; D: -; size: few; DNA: TGTGCCAGCAGTGAAGCTCGGGACTCTGGAAACACCATATATTTT; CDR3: CASSEARDSGNTIYF
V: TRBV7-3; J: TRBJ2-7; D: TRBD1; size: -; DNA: TGTGCCAGCAGCCTGACAGGGGGCCGCGAGCAGTACTTC; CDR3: CASSLTGGREQYF
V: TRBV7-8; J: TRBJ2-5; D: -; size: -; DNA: TGTGCCAGCAGCGGAGGGGGGGGGACCCAGTACTTC; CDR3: CASSGGGGTQYF
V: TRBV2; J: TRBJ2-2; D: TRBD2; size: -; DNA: TGTGCCAGCAAGCTCCAAGGACTAGCCGGTGGGGAGCTGTTTTTT; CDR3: CASKLQGLAGGELFF
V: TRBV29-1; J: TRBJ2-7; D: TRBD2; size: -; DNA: TGCAGCGTTGTAGCCGGCGGGGGTTACGAGCAGTACTTC; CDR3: CSVVAGGGYEQYF
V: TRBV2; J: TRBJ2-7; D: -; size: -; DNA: TGTGCCAGCAGTGCAGGGCCAGACCCCGGCGAGCAGTACTTC; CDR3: CASSAGPDPGEQYF
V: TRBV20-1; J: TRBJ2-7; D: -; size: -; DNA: TGCAGTGCTAGCTTTTCCTACGAGCAGTACTTC; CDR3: CSASFSYEQYF
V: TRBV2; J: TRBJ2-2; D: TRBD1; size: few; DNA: TGTGCCAGCCTCTCCCCCGGGACAGCCAAACTGAACACCGGGGAGCTGTTTTTT; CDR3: CASLSPGTAKLNTGELFF
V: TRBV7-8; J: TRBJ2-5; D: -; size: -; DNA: TGTGCCAGCAGCGGGGGGGCGGAGACCCAGTACTTC; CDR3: CASSGGAETQYF
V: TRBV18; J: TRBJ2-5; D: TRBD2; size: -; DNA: TGTGCCAGCTCACCCGCTTCCGGGACTAGCGGGGAAGAGACCCAGTACTTC; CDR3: CASSPASGTSGEETQYF
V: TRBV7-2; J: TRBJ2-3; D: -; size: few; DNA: TGTGCCAGCAGCTTAGCGCTTACGGGGGTCCGGGATACGCAGTATTTT; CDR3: CASSLALTGVRDTQYF
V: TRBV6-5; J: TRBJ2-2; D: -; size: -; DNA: TGTGCCAGCAGACGCCCGGGACAACACACCGGGGAGCTGTTTTTT; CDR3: CASRRPGQHTGELFF
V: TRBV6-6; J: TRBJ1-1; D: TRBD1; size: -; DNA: TGTGCCAGCAGCCGACAGGGGACCCCTGAAGCTTTCTTT; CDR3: CASSRQGTPEAFF
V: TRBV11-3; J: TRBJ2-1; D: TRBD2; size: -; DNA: TGTGCCAGCAGCTTAGCGGGGGGGCTCTACAATGAGCAGTTCTTC; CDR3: CASSLAGGLYNEQFF
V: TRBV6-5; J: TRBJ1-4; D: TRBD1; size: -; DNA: TGTGCCAGCAGACAGGGGGCAACTAATGAAAAACTGTTTTTT; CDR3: CASRQGATNEKLFF
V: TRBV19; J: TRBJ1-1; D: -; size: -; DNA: TGTGCCAGTAGTTTTTTAGCGGGGGGCTCGACGGGCCCTGAAGCTTTCTTT; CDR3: CASSFLAGGSTGPEAFF
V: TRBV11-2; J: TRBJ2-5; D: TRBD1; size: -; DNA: TGTGCCAGCAGCTGGACAGGGGAAGAGACCCAGTACTTC; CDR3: CASSWTGEETQYF
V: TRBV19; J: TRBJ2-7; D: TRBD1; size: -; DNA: TGTGCCAGTAAGGGGACAGGGGGGTACGAGCAGTACTTC; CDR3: CASKGTGGYEQYF
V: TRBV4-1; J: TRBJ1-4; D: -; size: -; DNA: TGCGCCAGCAGCCGCGGTGCGACTAATGAAAAACTGTTTTTT; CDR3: CASSRGATNEKLFF
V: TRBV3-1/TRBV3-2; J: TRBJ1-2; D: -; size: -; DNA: TGTGCCAGCAGCCGAGGGGAGGGGAACAGGGCCGACTATGGCTACACCTTC; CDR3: CASSRGEGNRADYGYTF
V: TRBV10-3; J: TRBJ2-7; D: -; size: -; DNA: TGTGCCATCAGTCCGACAGGAATCTCCTACGAGCAGTACTTC; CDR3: CAISPTGISYEQYF
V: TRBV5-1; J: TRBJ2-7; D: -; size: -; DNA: TGCGCCAGCACAACAGGGGATAGCGGGGCCTACGAGCAGTACTTC; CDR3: CASTTGDSGAYEQYF
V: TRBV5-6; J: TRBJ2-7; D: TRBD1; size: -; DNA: TGTGCCAGCAGACCGACAGGGTCCTCCTACGAGCAGTACTTC; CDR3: CASRPTGSSYEQYF
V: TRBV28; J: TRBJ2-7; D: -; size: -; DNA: TGTGCCAGCTCGACAGGACCTCCAACCTACGAGCAGTACTTC; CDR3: CASSTGPPTYEQYF
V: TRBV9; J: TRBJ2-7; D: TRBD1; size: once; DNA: TGTGCCAGCACCCTTGGGACAGGGGGCTACGAGCAGTACTTC; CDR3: CASTLGTGGYEQYF
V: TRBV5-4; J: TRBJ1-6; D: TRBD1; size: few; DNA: TGTGCCAGCAGCCGCTCTATGGGACAGGGGGGATCCCATTCACCCCTCCACTTT; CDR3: CASSRSMGQGGSHSPLHF
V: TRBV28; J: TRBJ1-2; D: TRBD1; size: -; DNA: TGTGCCAGCAGGGAGACAGGGGATCGTGGCTATGGCTACACCTTC; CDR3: CASRETGDRGYGYTF
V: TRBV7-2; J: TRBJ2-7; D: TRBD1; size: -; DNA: TGTGCCAGCAGCTTTGTGGGACAGGATGCCGGCTACGAGCAGTACTTC; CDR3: CASSFVGQDAGYEQYF
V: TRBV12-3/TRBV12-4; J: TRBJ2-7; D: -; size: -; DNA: TGTGCCAGCAGTTTAAGTCCCTCGAGAGAGCAGTACTTC; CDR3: CASSLSPSREQYF
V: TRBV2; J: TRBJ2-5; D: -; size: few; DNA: TGTGCCAGCAGTCTCAACTTCAGGGGCGGTGGGGAGACCCAGTACTTC; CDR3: CASSLNFRGGGETQYF
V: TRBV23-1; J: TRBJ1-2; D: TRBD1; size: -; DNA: TGCGCCAGCAACTCAATCCGCGGGACAGATAAGGGCTACACCTTC; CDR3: CASNSIRGTDKGYTF
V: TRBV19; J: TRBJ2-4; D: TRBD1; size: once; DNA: TGTGCCAGTAGTATAGGGGACAGGGCCCTAAACATTCAGTACTTC; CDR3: CASSIGDRALNIQYF
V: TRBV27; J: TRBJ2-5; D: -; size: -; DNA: TGTGCCAGCAGTTCCCGCTACGGCGGGGCCGGGGAGACCCAGTACTTC; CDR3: CASSSRYGGAGETQYF
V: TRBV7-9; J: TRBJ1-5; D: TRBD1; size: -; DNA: TGTGCCAGCAGCTTAGATGGACAGGGCTATCAGCCCCAGCATTTT; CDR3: CASSLDGQGYQPQHF
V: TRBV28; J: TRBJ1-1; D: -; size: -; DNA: TGTGCCAGCAGTTTTAGCGGGGGGCCGTTGGATTTGAACACTGAAGCTTTCTTT; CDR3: CASSFSGGPLDLNTEAFF
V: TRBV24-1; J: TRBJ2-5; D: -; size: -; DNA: TGTGCCACCAGTGACAAACTAGCTCAAGAGACCCAGTACTTC; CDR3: CATSDKLAQETQYF
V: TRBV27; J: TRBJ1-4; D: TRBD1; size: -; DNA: TGTGCCAGCGGGGAACAGGGGGCGCCTGAAAAACTGTTTTTT; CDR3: CASGEQGAPEKLFF
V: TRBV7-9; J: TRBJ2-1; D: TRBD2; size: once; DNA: TGTGCCAGCAGCCGCGGACTAGTCGAGTCAAATGAGCAGTTCTTC; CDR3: CASSRGLVESNEQFF
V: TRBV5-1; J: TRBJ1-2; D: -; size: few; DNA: TGCGCCAGCAGCTTGAACGGGGATCATGGCTACACCTTC; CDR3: CASSLNGDHGYTF